This T cell receptor (beta chain) was sequenced during a study of glioma-infiltrating T cells after dendritic cell vaccination. Time point in this sample: after dendritic cell vaccination, including at tumor progression/relapse. Some clones are missing from TCRdb's copy, which holds only in-frame ones; the method was immunoSEQ multiplex PCR. In the table there are over 90,000 clones, 65% to 85% of which are singletons. V lost 3 bases and J lost 4, with 9 bases in between. CDR3 length equals 14 residues. Looked up from germline, CDR1 is SGHAT and CDR2 is FQNNGV. This clone came up a few times. The clonotype comes from a human donor with glioblastoma. The sample consisted of blood, taken after dendritic cell vaccination. This sequence joins TRBV11-2 and TRBJ2-2; D call uncertain. The CDR3 spells CASSLRVVTGELFF. The CDR3 nucleotides are TGTGCCAGCAGCTTGCGTGTGGTCACCGGGGAGCTGTTTTTT.